Below, 10 T cell receptor beta chains from the same sample are listed, as sequenced in a study of CD8 T cells in Susac syndrome. Reverse transcription of about 0.5 to 1 ug RNA used random hexamers. TCRdb analysed the immunoSEQ multiplex PCR reads with MiXCR anew, one entry per CDR3 protein. This table holds about 240,000 distinct CDR3 sequences, approximately 95% found once. The material sequenced was CD4+ T cells from PBMCs. The origin of the receptors is a human donor with Susac syndrome.

The chain links TRBV21-1 to TRBJ2-7; the table's D call TRBD1 went unverified against the DNA. TRBV21-1 is tagged as a pseudogene. This CDR3 comprises 15 residues. CDR3 loop: CASSKTGALVHEQYF. In DNA form, the CDR3 reads TGTGCCAGCAGCAAGACAGGGGCCCTCGTACACGAGCAGTACTTC.

The rearrangement links TRBV20-1 to TRBJ2-3; TRBD2 aligns across 8 bases. This CDR3 has 14 amino acids. CDR1 and CDR2 (germline): DFQATT, SNEGSKA (reference sequence). The J segment lost 6 bases and the V segment lost 5 bases, leaving 10 bases of the junction unmatched. CDR3 loop: CSAHQAGVMDTQYF. CDR3 in DNA: TGCAGTGCTCATCAAGCGGGAGTAATGGATACGCAGTATTTT.

The chain joins TRBV3-1 to TRBJ2-5; either TRBD1 or TRBD2 may fit D (5 bases each). CDR1 LGHDT and CDR2 YNNKEL come from the germline V gene (reference sequence). This CDR3 contains 15 residues. Trimming removed 2 bases at V and 9 bases at J, with 19 bases between. CDR3 in amino acids: CASSQYRTPGRPQYF. The CDR3 bases are TGTGCCAGCAGCCAATACAGGACCCCGGGGAGACCCCAGTACTTC.

The chain combines TRBV10-2 with TRBJ1-1, with D unclear. CDR1 is WSHSY, CDR2 SAAADI, per germline. The CDR3 spans 12 residues. The germline V and J ends were trimmed by 8 bases and 4 bases, with 11 bases remaining between them. The CDR3 DNA reads TGCGCCAGCTCAAGGGAGAGCACTGAAGCTTTCTTT. Amino acid sequence: CASSRESTEAFF.

CDR3 nucleotide sequence: TGTGCCAGCAGTTTAGGTACGAGCCCTCTCCCCAATGAGCAGTTCTTC. It codes for CASSLGTSPLPNEQFF. The rearrangement joins TRBV28 to TRBJ2-1; no firm D call. V was clipped by 2 bases and J by 6 bases, with 17 bases between them. CDR1 and CDR2 from the germline V gene are MDHEN and SYDVKM. CDR3 length equals 16 residues.

The V call is TRBV24-1, the J call TRBJ2-1; 7 bases match TRBD2. V trimming: 5 bases; J trimming: 5 bases; junction bases outside the gene matches: 2. The germline CDR1 and CDR2 sequences are KGHDR and SFDVKD. This CDR3 comprises 13 residues. CDR3 in amino acids: CATSASGDNEQFF. CDR3 in DNA: TGTGCCACCAGTGCCAGCGGGGACAATGAGCAGTTCTTC.

A single count supports this clonotype. V and J are TRBV7-9 and TRBJ1-2, with D unclear. The V end lost 5 bases, the J end lost 8 bases, and 18 bases lay between the germline ends. Germline lookup yields CDR1 SEHNR and CDR2 FQNEAQ (reference sequence). The length of the CDR3 is 14 residues. This chain's CDR3 is CASSEGLGSLGYTF. As DNA, the CDR3 is TGTGCCAGCAGCGAGGGATTGGGGAGTCTCGGCTACACCTTC.

This chain joins TRBV7-9 and TRBJ2-1; 8 nucleotides line up with TRBD1. The ends lost 1 base at V and 5 bases at J; junction bases unmatched: 4. Germline CDR1 SEHNR, CDR2 FQNEAQ (reference sequence). The CDR3 consists of 15 residues. The DNA for the CDR3 is TGTGCCAGCAGCTTAGGGACAGGGCACGACAATGAGCAGTTCTTC. This translates into CASSLGTGHDNEQFF.

CDR3 sequence reads: CASSPRRITYEQYF. CDR3 bases: TGTGCCAGCTCACCACGGCGGATTACCTACGAGCAGTACTTC. This chain connects TRBV18 to TRBJ2-7; D gene unclear. The CDR3 length is 14 residues. Trimming took off 1 base at V and 2 bases at J, with 9 bases between the two ends. Germline V gene data show CDR1 as KGHSH and CDR2 as LQKENI.

V and J are TRBV20-1 and TRBJ2-7, with 10 bases fitting TRBD2. Germline lookup yields CDR1 DFQATT and CDR2 SNEGSKA (reference sequence). V dropped 3 bases and J dropped 6; count of bases not matched to a gene: 8. The CDR3 has 14 amino acids. CDR3 in amino acids: CSASFASGGGEQYF. CDR3 coding DNA: TGCAGTGCTAGTTTTGCTAGCGGGGGTGGCGAGCAGTACTTC.